The rows below give T cell receptor beta chains drawn from one sample of a study of T cells in Graves' hyperthyroidism and ophthalmopathy. TCRdb re-analysed the multiplex PCR reads in MiXCR, keeping a single row per CDR3 protein. The data hold approximately 520,000 distinct CDR3 sequences, with roughly 24% observed a single time. Sequenced: blood. The receptors shown here come from a woman aged 30 to 39 with Graves' ophthalmopathy. CDR3s include the opening cysteine and the closing phenylalanine or tryptophan. A D gene is named only where the DNA matches it firmly. Clone size appears in some rows only: once, few, many, or a class for an expanded clone.

TRBV4-1	TRBJ2-7	TRBD2	NA	TGCGCCAGCAGCCGAGCCGGACTAGCGGGCACAAGGGAGCAGTACTTC	CASSRAGLAGTREQYF
TRBV12-3/TRBV12-4	TRBJ1-2	NA	NA	TGTGCCAGCAGGCTCGGGACCAACTATGGCTACACCTTC	CASRLGTNYGYTF
TRBV27	TRBJ1-1	TRBD1	NA	TGTGCCAGCAAACTCACAGGGGGCCGGGGGAACACTGAAGCTTTCTTT	CASKLTGGRGNTEAFF
TRBV28	TRBJ1-1	NA	many	TGTGCCAGCAGTTCGTACAGGGTTTGGAACACTGAAGCTTTCTTT	CASSSYRVWNTEAFF
TRBV4-1	TRBJ1-5	NA	NA	TGCGCCAGCAGCCAAGATCCCGGTCAGGCCCAGCATTTT	CASSQDPGQAQHF
TRBV27	TRBJ2-7	TRBD1	many	TGTGCCAGCAGTCTCACCGGGACAGTGCCCTACGAGCAGTACTTC	CASSLTGTVPYEQYF
TRBV30	TRBJ2-5	TRBD2	NA	TGTGCCTGGACCCGAGGACTAGCGGGAGAGACCCAGTACTTC	CAWTRGLAGETQYF
TRBV11-2	TRBJ2-5	NA	many	TGTGCCAGCAGCCGTACGGCTGGGGAGACCCAGTACTTC	CASSRTAGETQYF
TRBV2	TRBJ2-3	TRBD2	NA	TGTGCCAGCAGTTCAACTAGCGGGAGGGGAACAGATACGCAGTATTTT	CASSSTSGRGTDTQYF
TRBV27	TRBJ2-7	NA	NA	TGTGCCAGCAGTCACTTGGGCGAGCAGTACTTC	CASSHLGEQYF
TRBV6-1	TRBJ2-7	NA	many	TGTGCCAGCAAGACCCGAGACCCCTTCTACGAGCAGTACTTC	CASKTRDPFYEQYF
TRBV18	TRBJ2-2	NA	few	TGTGCCAGCTCACGATCGGGGAACACCGGGGAGCTGTTTTTT	CASSRSGNTGELFF
TRBV13	TRBJ1-2	NA	few	TGTGCCAGCAGCTTAGGTTTGCTTCCCCGAGAGGATAACTATGGCTACACCTTC	CASSLGLLPREDNYGYTF
TRBV29-1	TRBJ2-7	NA	many	TGCAGCGCTGGAGGGGGGGACGAGCAGTACTTC	CSAGGGDEQYF
TRBV5-1	TRBJ2-7	TRBD1	few	TGCGCCAGCAGACCCCCGGGACAGAAAACCTACGAGCAGTACTTC	CASRPPGQKTYEQYF
TRBV28	TRBJ2-5	TRBD2	NA	TGTGCCAGCAGTTTCCTGACTAGCGGGGGAGGGCAGACCCAGTACTTC	CASSFLTSGGGQTQYF
TRBV12-3/TRBV12-4	TRBJ1-1	NA	many	TGTGCCAGCAGTTTAGGGCACCCGAACACTGAAGCTTTCTTT	CASSLGHPNTEAFF
TRBV27	TRBJ1-5	NA	NA	TGTGCCAGCAGTTCAGGGAGAGCTCGTCAGCCCCAGCATTTT	CASSSGRARQPQHF
TRBV20-1	TRBJ1-1	NA	few	TGCAGTGCCGGGAGGCCGATGAACACTGAAGCTTTCTTT	CSAGRPMNTEAFF
TRBV12-3/TRBV12-4	TRBJ2-3	NA	few	TGTGCCAGCAGTCCATTAACCTTCACAGATACGCAGTATTTT	CASSPLTFTDTQYF
TRBV7-3	TRBJ1-1	NA	few	TGTGCCAGCAGCGTTCAATTGAACACTGAAGCTTTCTTT	CASSVQLNTEAFF
TRBV2	TRBJ1-2	NA	many	TGTGCCAGTCACAGAGACTATGGCTACACCTTC	CASHRDYGYTF
TRBV9	TRBJ2-7	NA	NA	TGTGCCAGCAGCGTAGGTAGCGGACAGGTATACGAGCAGTACTTC	CASSVGSGQVYEQYF
TRBV11-1	TRBJ2-7	TRBD2	few	TGTGCCAGCAGCCATCCCCCTAGCGGGGGGTCGTACGAGCAGTACTTC	CASSHPPSGGSYEQYF
TRBV18	TRBJ2-5	NA	many	TGTGCCAGCTCACCTGTGGCAGAACAAGAGACCCAGTACTTC	CASSPVAEQETQYF
TRBV4-3	TRBJ2-7	TRBD1	many	TGCGCCAGCAGCCAAGAGTCGGGACAGGGTTACGAGCAGTACTTC	CASSQESGQGYEQYF
TRBV5-1	TRBJ2-7	TRBD2	many	TGCGCCAGCAGCGGACCGGGACTAGCGGGGTCCGAGCAGTACTTC	CASSGPGLAGSEQYF